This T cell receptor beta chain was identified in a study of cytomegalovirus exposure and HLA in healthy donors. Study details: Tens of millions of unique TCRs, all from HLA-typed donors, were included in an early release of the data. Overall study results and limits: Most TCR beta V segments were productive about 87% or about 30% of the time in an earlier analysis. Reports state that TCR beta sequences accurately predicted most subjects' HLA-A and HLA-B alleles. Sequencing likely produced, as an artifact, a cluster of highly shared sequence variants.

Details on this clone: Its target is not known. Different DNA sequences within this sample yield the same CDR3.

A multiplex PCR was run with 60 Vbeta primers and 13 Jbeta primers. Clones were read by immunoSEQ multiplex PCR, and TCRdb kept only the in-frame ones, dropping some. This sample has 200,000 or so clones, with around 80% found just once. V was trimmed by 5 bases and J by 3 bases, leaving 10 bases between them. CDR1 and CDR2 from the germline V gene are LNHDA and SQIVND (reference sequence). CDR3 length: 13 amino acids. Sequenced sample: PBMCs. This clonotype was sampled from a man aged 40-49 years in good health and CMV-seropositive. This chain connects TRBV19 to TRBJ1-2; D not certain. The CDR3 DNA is TGTGCCAGTAGTCCCAGAACCGACTATGGCTACACCTTC. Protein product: CASSPRTDYGYTF.